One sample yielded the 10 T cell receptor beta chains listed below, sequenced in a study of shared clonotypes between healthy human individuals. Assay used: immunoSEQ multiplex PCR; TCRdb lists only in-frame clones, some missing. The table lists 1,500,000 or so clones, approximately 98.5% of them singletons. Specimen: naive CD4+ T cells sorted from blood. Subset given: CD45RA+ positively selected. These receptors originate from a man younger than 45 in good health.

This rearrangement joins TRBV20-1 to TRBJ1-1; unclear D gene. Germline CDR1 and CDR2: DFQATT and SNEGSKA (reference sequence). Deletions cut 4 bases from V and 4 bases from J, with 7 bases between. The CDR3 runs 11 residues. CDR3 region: CSAIGRTEAFF. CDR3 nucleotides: TGCAGTGCTATAGGCCGCACTGAAGCTTTCTTT.

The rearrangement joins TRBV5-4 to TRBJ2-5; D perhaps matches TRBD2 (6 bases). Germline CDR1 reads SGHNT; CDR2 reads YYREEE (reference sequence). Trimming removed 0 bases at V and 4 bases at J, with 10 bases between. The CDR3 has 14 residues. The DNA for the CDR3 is TGTGCCAGCAGCTTGGCTGGGACTTCAGAGACCCAGTACTTC. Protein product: CASSLAGTSETQYF. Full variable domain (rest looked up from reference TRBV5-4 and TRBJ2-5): ETGVTQSPTHLIKTRGQQVTLRCSSQSGHNTVSWYQQALGQGPQFIFQYYREEENGRGNFPPRFSGLQFPNYSSELNVNALELDDSALYLCASSLAGTSETQYFGPGTRLLVL.

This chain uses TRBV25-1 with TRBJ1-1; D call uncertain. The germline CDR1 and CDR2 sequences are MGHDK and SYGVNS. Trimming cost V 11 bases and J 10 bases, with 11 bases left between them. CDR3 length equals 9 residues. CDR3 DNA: TGTGCCTGCGGACGGCCAGCTTTCTTT. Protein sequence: CACGRPAFF. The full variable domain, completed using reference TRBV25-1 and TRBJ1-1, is EADIYQTPRYLVIGTGKKITLECSQTMGHDKMYWYQQDPGMELHLIHYSYGVNSTEKGDLSSESTVSRIRTEHFPLTLESARPSHTSQYLCACGRPAFFGQGTRLTVV.

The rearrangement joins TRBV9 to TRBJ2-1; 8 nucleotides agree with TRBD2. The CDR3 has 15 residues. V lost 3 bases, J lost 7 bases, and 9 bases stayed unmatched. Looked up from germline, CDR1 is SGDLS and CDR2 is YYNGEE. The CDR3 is CASSARGSGGNEQFF. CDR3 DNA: TGTGCCAGCAGCGCCCGTGGGAGCGGGGGAAATGAGCAGTTCTTC.

CDR3 loop: CASSTPDRAGANVLTF. CDR3 DNA: TGTGCCAGTAGTACCCCCGATAGAGCTGGGGCCAACGTCCTGACTTTC. The chain carries TRBV19 and TRBJ2-6; D not resolved. CDR3 length equals 16 residues. CDR1 LNHDA and CDR2 SQIVND come from the germline V gene (reference sequence). With 4 bases removed from V and 2 bases from J, the gap between germline ends came to 12 bases.

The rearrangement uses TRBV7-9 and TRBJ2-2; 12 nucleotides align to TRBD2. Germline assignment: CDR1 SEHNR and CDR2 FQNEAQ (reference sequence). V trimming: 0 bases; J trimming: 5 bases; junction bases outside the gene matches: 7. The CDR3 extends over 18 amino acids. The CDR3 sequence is CASSLALAGGPRTGELFF. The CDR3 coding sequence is TGTGCCAGCAGCTTAGCGCTAGCGGGAGGGCCAAGAACCGGGGAGCTGTTTTTT. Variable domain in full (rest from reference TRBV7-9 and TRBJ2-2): DTGVSQNPRHKITKRGQNVTFRCDPISEHNRLYWYRQTLGQGPEFLTYFQNEAQLEKSRLLSDRFSAERPKGSFSTLEIQRTEQGDSAMYLCASSLALAGGPRTGELFFGEGSRLTVL.

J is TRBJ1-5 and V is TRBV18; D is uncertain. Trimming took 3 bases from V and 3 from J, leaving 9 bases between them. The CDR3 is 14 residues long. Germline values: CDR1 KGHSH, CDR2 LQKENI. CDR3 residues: CASSPRALNQPQHF. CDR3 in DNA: TGTGCCAGCTCACCCCGGGCCCTCAATCAGCCCCAGCATTTT.

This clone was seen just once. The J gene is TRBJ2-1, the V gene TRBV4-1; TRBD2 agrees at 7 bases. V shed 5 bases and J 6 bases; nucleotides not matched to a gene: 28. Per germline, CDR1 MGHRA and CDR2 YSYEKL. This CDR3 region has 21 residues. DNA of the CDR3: TGCGCCAGCAGCAACACACTGGGGCAACGGGAGGCACGGTATTTTTTCAATGAGCAGTTCTTC. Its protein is CASSNTLGQREARYFFNEQFF.

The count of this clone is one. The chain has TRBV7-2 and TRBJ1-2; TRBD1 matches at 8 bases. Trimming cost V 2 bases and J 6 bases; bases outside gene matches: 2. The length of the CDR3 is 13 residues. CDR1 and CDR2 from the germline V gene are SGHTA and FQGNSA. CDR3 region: CASSLRQGNGYTF. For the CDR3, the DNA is TGTGCCAGCAGCTTAAGACAGGGGAATGGCTACACCTTC.

The CDR3 DNA reads as TGTGCCATCAGTGAGTACGGGGAAATAGGCACTGAAGCTTTCTTT. This sequence encodes CAISEYGEIGTEAFF. This chain connects TRBV10-3 to TRBJ1-1, with unresolved D. Germline CDR1 is ENHRY and CDR2 is SYGVKD. Trimming stripped 1 base from V and 4 bases from J, with 13 bases between. CDR3 length equals 15 residues.